A selection of T cell receptor beta chains follows, all from one sample in a study of cytomegalovirus exposure and HLA in healthy donors. Produced via immunoSEQ multiplex PCR; TCRdb's table is partial and in-frame only. The sample carries some 70,000 clones, around 72% recorded once. Sequencing input: PBMCs. The receptors shown here come from a male donor in good health and CMV-seropositive. Both conserved end residues are part of each CDR3. Each record gives: CDR3 protein, CDR3 DNA, D gene, J gene, V gene, clone size. D genes are given only for firm matches. Size is stated for part of the rows, as once, few or many counts, or as a class when the clone is expanded.

CDR3aa: CASSLVGHKGAHEQYF
CDR3nt: TGTGCCAGCAGCTTAGTTGGACATAAGGGGGCCCACGAGCAGTACTTC
d_gene: TRBD1
j_gene: TRBJ2-7
v_gene: TRBV7-9
abundance: few

CDR3aa: CASSRTPTGASYEQYF
CDR3nt: TGTGCCAGCAGCCGAACGCCGACAGGGGCCTCCTACGAGCAGTACTTC
d_gene: TRBD1
j_gene: TRBJ2-7
v_gene: TRBV27
abundance: NA

CDR3aa: CASSDEAGGEVKPQHF
CDR3nt: TGTGCCAGCAGTGATGAGGCAGGGGGCGAAGTGAAGCCCCAGCATTTT
d_gene: TRBD1
j_gene: TRBJ1-5
v_gene: TRBV6-4
abundance: NA

CDR3aa: CASSQTRTGRGEQYF
CDR3nt: TGTGCCAGCAGCCAGACTCGAACCGGGAGAGGCGAGCAGTACTTC
d_gene: NA
j_gene: TRBJ2-7
v_gene: TRBV4-2
abundance: NA

CDR3aa: CASRTGDYGYTF
CDR3nt: TGTGCCAGCAGGACAGGGGACTATGGCTACACCTTC
d_gene: TRBD1
j_gene: TRBJ1-2
v_gene: TRBV6-1
abundance: NA

CDR3aa: CAWRYRGRSYEQYF
CDR3nt: TGTGCCTGGAGGTACAGGGGACGATCCTACGAGCAGTACTTC
d_gene: TRBD1
j_gene: TRBJ2-7
v_gene: TRBV30
abundance: NA

CDR3aa: CAISESQGTEQFF
CDR3nt: TGTGCCATCAGTGAGTCGCAGGGTACTGAGCAGTTCTTC
d_gene: NA
j_gene: TRBJ2-1
v_gene: TRBV10-3
abundance: few

CDR3aa: CAISESRSRSTDTQYF
CDR3nt: TGTGCCATCAGTGAGTCAAGAAGCCGTAGCACAGATACGCAGTATTTT
d_gene: NA
j_gene: TRBJ2-3
v_gene: TRBV10-3
abundance: NA

CDR3aa: CASLSRGTEAFF
CDR3nt: TGTGCCAGCCTTTCCAGGGGCACTGAAGCTTTCTTT
d_gene: NA
j_gene: TRBJ1-1
v_gene: TRBV27
abundance: once

CDR3aa: CASSLGRLRLYQETQYF
CDR3nt: TGTGCCAGCAGCTTAGGCAGGCTCAGATTGTACCAAGAGACCCAGTACTTC
d_gene: NA
j_gene: TRBJ2-5
v_gene: TRBV7-2
abundance: NA

CDR3aa: CATGGSGANVLTF
CDR3nt: TGTGCCACTGGGGGGTCCGGGGCCAACGTCCTGACTTTC
d_gene: NA
j_gene: TRBJ2-6
v_gene: TRBV7-6
abundance: NA

CDR3aa: CASSLGQGNSYTF
CDR3nt: TGTGCCAGCAGCCTGGGACAGGGTAACAGCTACACCTTC
d_gene: TRBD1
j_gene: TRBJ1-2
v_gene: TRBV7-2
abundance: few

CDR3aa: CASSDEAGSRRSGNTIYF
CDR3nt: TGTGCCAGCAGTGACGAGGCGGGCAGCCGACGCTCTGGAAACACCATATATTTT
d_gene: NA
j_gene: TRBJ1-3
v_gene: TRBV2
abundance: NA

CDR3aa: CASSLSAGALNTEAFF
CDR3nt: TGTGCCAGCAGCTTAAGTGCAGGCGCCTTGAACACTGAAGCTTTCTTT
d_gene: NA
j_gene: TRBJ1-1
v_gene: TRBV11-1
abundance: few

CDR3aa: CASSYPGGHTGELFF
CDR3nt: TGTGCCAGCAGTTACCCGGGGGGCCACACCGGGGAGCTGTTTTTT
d_gene: NA
j_gene: TRBJ2-2
v_gene: TRBV6-6
abundance: NA

CDR3aa: CAWSSLQGNTEAFF
CDR3nt: TGTGCCTGGAGTTCACTACAGGGGAACACTGAAGCTTTCTTT
d_gene: NA
j_gene: TRBJ1-1
v_gene: TRBV30
abundance: NA

CDR3aa: CASSSQTGRDTNTEAFF
CDR3nt: TGCGCCAGCAGCTCCCAGACAGGGCGAGATACGAACACTGAAGCTTTCTTT
d_gene: TRBD1
j_gene: TRBJ1-1
v_gene: TRBV5-1
abundance: NA

CDR3aa: CATRRARGSNYGYTF
CDR3nt: TGTGCCACCAGGCGGGCCAGGGGCTCCAACTATGGCTACACCTTC
d_gene: NA
j_gene: TRBJ1-2
v_gene: TRBV6-1
abundance: NA

CDR3aa: CASRVKRGATYNEQFF
CDR3nt: TGTGCCAGTCGCGTGAAGCGGGGGGCAACCTACAATGAGCAGTTCTTC
d_gene: TRBD2
j_gene: TRBJ2-1
v_gene: TRBV19
abundance: NA

CDR3aa: CASSLGGSSYNEQFF
CDR3nt: TGTGCCAGCAGCTTAGGCGGAAGCTCCTACAATGAGCAGTTCTTC
d_gene: NA
j_gene: TRBJ2-1
v_gene: TRBV5-6
abundance: NA

CDR3aa: CASRRQGVDEQYF
CDR3nt: TGTGCCAGCAGAAGACAGGGGGTGGACGAGCAGTACTTC
d_gene: TRBD1
j_gene: TRBJ2-7
v_gene: TRBV6-5
abundance: NA

CDR3aa: CASSPGTHRYEQFF
CDR3nt: TGTGCCAGTAGTCCCGGGACTCATCGGTATGAGCAGTTCTTC
d_gene: NA
j_gene: TRBJ2-1
v_gene: TRBV19
abundance: NA

CDR3aa: CASSLRDRGGDSPLHF
CDR3nt: TGTGCCAGCAGCCTAAGGGACAGGGGAGGGGATTCACCCCTCCACTTT
d_gene: TRBD1
j_gene: TRBJ1-6
v_gene: TRBV7-2
abundance: NA

CDR3aa: CASSPGTENTEAFF
CDR3nt: TGCGCCAGCAGCCCAGGGACAGAAAACACTGAAGCTTTCTTT
d_gene: TRBD1
j_gene: TRBJ1-1
v_gene: TRBV4-1
abundance: NA

CDR3aa: CASSPGISPLHF
CDR3nt: TGCGCCAGCAGCCCAGGGATTTCACCCCTCCACTTT
d_gene: NA
j_gene: TRBJ1-6
v_gene: TRBV10-2
abundance: NA

CDR3aa: CASSFTPPRQANSPLHF
CDR3nt: TGCGCCAGCAGTTTTACCCCCCCTCGACAGGCTAATTCACCCCTCCACTTT
d_gene: NA
j_gene: TRBJ1-6
v_gene: TRBV5-1
abundance: few

CDR3aa: CASSLELQSGANVLTF
CDR3nt: TGTGCCAGCAGCTTGGAGTTACAGTCTGGGGCCAACGTCCTGACTTTC
d_gene: NA
j_gene: TRBJ2-6
v_gene: TRBV5-5
abundance: NA

CDR3aa: CASSSDATSGYYNEQFF
CDR3nt: TGTGCCAGCAGCTCTGACGCTACTAGCGGGTACTACAATGAGCAGTTCTTC
d_gene: TRBD2
j_gene: TRBJ2-1
v_gene: TRBV7-8
abundance: NA

CDR3aa: CASSLRAAGLVKDTQYF
CDR3nt: TGTGCCAGCAGCTTACGGGCAGCGGGATTGGTAAAAGATACGCAGTATTTT
d_gene: TRBD2
j_gene: TRBJ2-3
v_gene: TRBV7-3
abundance: NA

CDR3aa: CSVEVGGQGETQYF
CDR3nt: TGCAGCGTTGAAGTGGGGGGACAGGGTGAGACCCAGTACTTC
d_gene: TRBD1
j_gene: TRBJ2-5
v_gene: TRBV29-1
abundance: NA

CDR3aa: CASARGRGVETQYF
CDR3nt: TGTGCCAGCGCCCGCGGGAGGGGTGTAGAGACCCAGTACTTC
d_gene: TRBD2
j_gene: TRBJ2-5
v_gene: TRBV6-5
abundance: few

CDR3aa: CASSYEVPAAYNEQFF
CDR3nt: TGTGCCAGCAGTTACGAGGTACCGGCGGCTTACAATGAGCAGTTCTTC
d_gene: NA
j_gene: TRBJ2-1
v_gene: TRBV6-5
abundance: few

CDR3aa: CASSSSVESEQFF
CDR3nt: TGTGCCAGCAGCTCTAGCGTGGAGTCTGAGCAGTTCTTC
d_gene: NA
j_gene: TRBJ2-1
v_gene: TRBV11-2
abundance: NA

CDR3aa: CASSPDRNNQPQHF
CDR3nt: TGTGCCAGCAGTCCAGACAGGAACAATCAGCCCCAGCATTTT
d_gene: NA
j_gene: TRBJ1-5
v_gene: TRBV27
abundance: NA

CDR3aa: CASSLGQGDGYTF
CDR3nt: TGTGCCAGCAGCTTAGGACAGGGGGACGGCTACACCTTC
d_gene: TRBD1
j_gene: TRBJ1-2
v_gene: TRBV5-6
abundance: medium-sized

CDR3aa: CASSFGRFTDTQYF
CDR3nt: TGTGCCAGCAGCTTCGGCAGGTTCACAGATACGCAGTATTTT
d_gene: NA
j_gene: TRBJ2-3
v_gene: TRBV5-6
abundance: NA

CDR3aa: CASSLGTSNYNEQFF
CDR3nt: TGTGCCAGCAGCCTCGGGACTAGCAACTACAATGAGCAGTTCTTC
d_gene: TRBD2
j_gene: TRBJ2-1
v_gene: TRBV7-8
abundance: NA

CDR3aa: CATSRGVRGNGYTF
CDR3nt: TGTGCCACCAGCAGAGGTGTCCGGGGAAATGGCTACACCTTC
d_gene: NA
j_gene: TRBJ1-2
v_gene: TRBV15
abundance: once

CDR3aa: CASSNLQGGEQYF
CDR3nt: TGTGCCAGCAGCAACCTTCAGGGGGGCGAGCAGTACTTC
d_gene: NA
j_gene: TRBJ2-7
v_gene: TRBV6-5
abundance: once

CDR3aa: CASGLVINRVGDYEQYF
CDR3nt: TGTGCTAGTGGTTTGGTTATTAACAGGGTAGGGGACTACGAGCAGTACTTC
d_gene: NA
j_gene: TRBJ2-7
v_gene: TRBV12-5
abundance: NA

CDR3aa: CSVAPGTSLNEQFF
CDR3nt: TGCAGCGTTGCCCCCGGGACTAGTTTAAATGAGCAGTTCTTC
d_gene: TRBD2
j_gene: TRBJ2-1
v_gene: TRBV29-1
abundance: NA

CDR3aa: CASSLDLARTDTQYF
CDR3nt: TGTGCCAGCAGCTTGGATCTAGCGCGCACAGATACGCAGTATTTT
d_gene: NA
j_gene: TRBJ2-3
v_gene: TRBV5-6
abundance: once